These T cell receptor beta chains were read from a single sample in a study of cytomegalovirus exposure and HLA in healthy donors. Assay used: immunoSEQ multiplex PCR; TCRdb lists only in-frame clones, some missing. The table includes about 360,000 clones, 86% detected once. The sequenced material came from PBMCs. The source of these receptors is a young woman in good health and CMV-seronegative. Both conserved end residues are part of each CDR3. D genes are given only for firm matches. Clone size is stated in some rows and not others, as once, few, many or a class when expanded.

>TRBD1|TRBV4-1|TRBJ1-5|14|few
CASSPRQGYQPQHF
TGCGCCAGCAGCCCTCGACAGGGGTATCAGCCCCAGCATTTT
>TRBD1|TRBV15|TRBJ1-5|17|once
CATSKLRDRERRRPQHF
TGTGCCACCAGCAAGCTCCGGGACAGGGAAAGAAGGCGGCCCCAGCATTTT
>NA|TRBV6-5|TRBJ2-3|13|NA
CASSLGSGDTQYF
TGTGCCAGCAGTCTGGGTTCGGGAGATACGCAGTATTTT
>TRBD1|TRBV5-8|TRBJ1-4|15|NA
CASSGGTGSNEKLFF
TGTGCCAGCAGCGGAGGGACAGGGAGTAATGAAAAACTGTTTTTT
>TRBD1|TRBV11-2|TRBJ1-1|18|NA
CASSWYSRDRGLDTEAFF
TGTGCCAGCAGCTGGTACTCCCGGGACAGGGGGTTGGACACTGAAGCTTTCTTT
>TRBD2|TRBV9|TRBJ2-3|16|NA
CASSPRSGGASDTQYF
TGTGCCAGCAGCCCTAGAAGCGGGGGGGCTTCAGATACGCAGTATTTT
>NA|TRBV5-1|TRBJ2-3|15|NA
CASSFSGGPSDTQYF
TGCGCCAGCAGCTTTAGTGGGGGCCCTTCGGATACGCAGTATTTT
>NA|TRBV4-1|TRBJ2-1|18|NA
CASSQDQRRVQLYNEQFF
TGCGCCAGCAGCCAAGACCAGCGAAGAGTTCAGCTCTACAATGAGCAGTTCTTC
>NA|TRBV4-1|TRBJ2-3|15|NA
CASSQLGGLTDTQYF
TGCGCCAGCAGCCAACTGGGGGGGCTCACAGATACGCAGTATTTT
>TRBD1|TRBV6-1|TRBJ2-1|16|NA
CASSDLPGQGHNEQFF
TGTGCCAGCAGTGATCTCCCGGGACAGGGGCACAATGAGCAGTTCTTC
>NA|TRBV15|TRBJ1-1|14|NA
CATSRASGNTEAFF
TGTGCCACCAGCAGAGCCTCGGGGAACACTGAAGCTTTCTTT
>NA|TRBV2|TRBJ1-2|13|NA
CASSSGTTSGSTF
TGTGCCAGCAGTTCCGGGACTACATCCGGGAGCACCTTC
>NA|TRBV7-6|TRBJ1-6|15|NA
CASSLVGYGSSPLHF
TGTGCCAGCAGCTTAGTAGGGTATGGGAGTTCACCCCTCCACTTT
>NA|TRBV5-1|TRBJ2-1|14|NA
CASSSGQIYNEQFF
TGCGCCAGCAGCTCCGGACAGATATACAATGAGCAGTTCTTC
>TRBD1|TRBV2|TRBJ2-2|18|once
CAQRGVGTGGANTGELFF
TGTGCTCAGCGAGGTGTGGGGACAGGGGGCGCGAACACCGGGGAGCTGTTTTTT
>TRBD1|TRBV5-1|TRBJ2-1|14|NA
CASSDTGGFNEQFF
TGCGCCAGCAGCGACACAGGGGGCTTCAATGAGCAGTTCTTC
>NA|TRBV7-8|TRBJ2-3|12|NA
CASSPKGGTQYF
TGTGCCAGCAGTCCTAAAGGCGGTACGCAGTATTTT
>TRBD2|TRBV13|TRBJ2-7|13|NA
CASSSVAGSEQYF
TGTGCCAGCAGCTCAGTAGCGGGATCCGAGCAGTACTTC
>TRBD1|TRBV30|TRBJ2-1|13|NA
CACGTGGQWEQFF
TGTGCCTGCGGGACAGGAGGCCAATGGGAGCAGTTCTTC
>NA|TRBV2|TRBJ1-3|16|NA
CASSGQGMYPGNTIYF
TGTGCCAGCAGTGGGCAGGGAATGTATCCTGGAAACACCATATATTTT
>NA|TRBV27|TRBJ1-1|13|once
CASSAGVGTEAFF
TGTGCCAGCAGTGCCGGGGTGGGCACTGAAGCTTTCTTT
>NA|TRBV6-5|TRBJ2-2|15|once
CASSYGLSNTGELFF
TGTGCCAGCAGTTATGGACTTTCGAACACCGGGGAGCTGTTTTTT
>TRBD1|TRBV27|TRBJ1-2|17|NA
CASSSTKSPGQGYGYTF
TGTGCCAGCAGTTCAACCAAGTCCCCCGGACAGGGCTATGGCTACACCTTC
>TRBD2|TRBV15|TRBJ2-1|16|NA
CATSRGLAGGGNEQFF
TGTGCCACCAGCAGAGGACTAGCGGGAGGGGGCAATGAGCAGTTCTTC
>NA|TRBV6-6|TRBJ1-2|13|NA
CASSYGGIYGYTF
TGTGCCAGCAGTTACGGGGGGATCTATGGCTACACCTTC
>NA|TRBV19|TRBJ2-3|15|NA
CASKSARASTDTQYF
TGTGCCAGTAAGTCGGCCAGGGCCAGCACAGATACGCAGTATTTT
>NA|TRBV2|TRBJ2-7|12|NA
CARQSVQHEQYF
TGTGCCAGACAGTCGGTTCAGCACGAGCAGTACTTC
>NA|TRBV30|TRBJ2-5|13|NA
CAWSVWRGETQYF
TGTGCCTGGAGTGTATGGCGGGGAGAGACCCAGTACTTC
>NA|TRBV27|TRBJ2-2|18|NA
CASSFPAAGTPNTGELFF
TGTGCCAGCAGTTTCCCCGCCGCCGGGACACCGAACACCGGGGAGCTGTTTTTT